Listed below are T cell receptor beta chains from one sample, sequenced in a study of identical twins. TCRdb used MiXCR to reprocess the 5' RACE reads, holding one entry per CDR3 protein. The sample shows 350,000 to 500,000 distinct CDR3 sequences, approximately 18% of them seen only once. The sequencing input was naive T cells sorted from blood. The receptors were sampled from a man aged 45-60 years in good health. Both conserved end residues are part of each CDR3. The D gene is left open where the match is weak. The size of a clone is reported for some rows only, either as once, few or many, or as a class for expanded clones.

abundance: NA
j_gene: TRBJ2-7
v_gene: TRBV3-1
d_gene: TRBD1
CDR3nt: TGTGCCAGCAGCCCCGGGACAGGGAAATTTTCCGAGCAGTACTTC
CDR3aa: CASSPGTGKFSEQYF

abundance: many
j_gene: TRBJ2-7
v_gene: TRBV6-5
d_gene: TRBD1
CDR3nt: TGTGCCAGCAGTTACCTTACCCCCCGGACAGGGGGCGAGCAGTACTTC
CDR3aa: CASSYLTPRTGGEQYF

abundance: NA
j_gene: TRBJ2-6
v_gene: TRBV12-3/TRBV12-4
d_gene: NA
CDR3nt: TGTGCCAGCCTGTTGCGTGGGGCCAACGTCCTGACTTTC
CDR3aa: CASLLRGANVLTF

abundance: NA
j_gene: TRBJ2-7
v_gene: TRBV5-1
d_gene: TRBD1
CDR3nt: TGCGCCAGCAGCTTGGAAGGGACAGGGACCACCTACGAGCAGTACTTC
CDR3aa: CASSLEGTGTTYEQYF

abundance: many
j_gene: TRBJ1-1
v_gene: TRBV12-3/TRBV12-4
d_gene: NA
CDR3nt: TGTGCCAGCAGTTTAGTGGCAGGGGAAGCTTTCTTT
CDR3aa: CASSLVAGEAFF

abundance: many
j_gene: TRBJ2-7
v_gene: TRBV20-1
d_gene: NA
CDR3nt: TGCAGTGCTGGCTCGGGGCCACTTTCTCCCGAGCAGTACTTC
CDR3aa: CSAGSGPLSPEQYF

abundance: many
j_gene: TRBJ2-7
v_gene: TRBV5-1
d_gene: NA
CDR3nt: TGCGCCAGCAGGGCGGGACAGAGGTACGAGCAGTACTTC
CDR3aa: CASRAGQRYEQYF

abundance: few
j_gene: TRBJ2-6
v_gene: TRBV25-1
d_gene: NA
CDR3nt: TGTGCCAGCAGTGATTACAGGGACGGGGCCAACGTCCTGACTTTC
CDR3aa: CASSDYRDGANVLTF

abundance: NA
j_gene: TRBJ2-1
v_gene: TRBV6-2/TRBV6-3
d_gene: TRBD2
CDR3nt: TGTGCCAGCAGGCCTAGCGGGAACAGGAATGAGCAGTTCTTC
CDR3aa: CASRPSGNRNEQFF

abundance: NA
j_gene: TRBJ2-5
v_gene: TRBV5-4
d_gene: NA
CDR3nt: TGTGCCAGCAGCATGGGACGTCAAGAGACCCAGTACTTC
CDR3aa: CASSMGRQETQYF

abundance: NA
j_gene: TRBJ1-2
v_gene: TRBV20-1
d_gene: NA
CDR3nt: TGCAGTGCTAGGAAACAGGGAAACGATGGCTACACCTTC
CDR3aa: CSARKQGNDGYTF

abundance: many
j_gene: TRBJ2-1
v_gene: TRBV19
d_gene: NA
CDR3nt: TGTGCCACGTCGAGGGAGGACGGATTTGTCGCTGAGCAGTTCTTC
CDR3aa: CATSREDGFVAEQFF

abundance: NA
j_gene: TRBJ1-1
v_gene: TRBV6-1
d_gene: TRBD1
CDR3nt: TGTGCCAGCAGTGGGACAGGGGCCTCGAAGGGGGAAGCTTTCTTT
CDR3aa: CASSGTGASKGEAFF

abundance: NA
j_gene: TRBJ2-7
v_gene: TRBV9
d_gene: NA
CDR3nt: TGTGCCAGCAGCGCTCAGCAGGGGGCTAGCGGCGAGCAGTACTTC
CDR3aa: CASSAQQGASGEQYF

abundance: NA
j_gene: TRBJ2-1
v_gene: TRBV5-1
d_gene: TRBD2
CDR3nt: TGCGCCAGCAGCCCCCGAAGGCAGGGAGGGCTGGATGAGCAGTTCTTC
CDR3aa: CASSPRRQGGLDEQFF

abundance: NA
j_gene: TRBJ2-5
v_gene: TRBV10-3
d_gene: NA
CDR3nt: TGTGCCATCTGTGAGACCGAAGAGACCCAGTACTTC
CDR3aa: CAICETEETQYF

abundance: NA
j_gene: TRBJ2-3
v_gene: TRBV9
d_gene: TRBD2
CDR3nt: TGTGCCAGCAGCGTAGCAAGCGGGGTACTACGATTCACAGATACGCAGTATTTT
CDR3aa: CASSVASGVLRFTDTQYF

abundance: few
j_gene: TRBJ2-5
v_gene: TRBV3-1
d_gene: NA
CDR3nt: TGTGCCAGCAGCCAAGGGAACCTGGGAGAGACCCAGTACTTC
CDR3aa: CASSQGNLGETQYF

abundance: NA
j_gene: TRBJ1-5
v_gene: TRBV7-8
d_gene: NA
CDR3nt: TGTGCCAGCAGCTTAGCGGTAGGGCTTAATCAGCCCCAGCATTTT
CDR3aa: CASSLAVGLNQPQHF

abundance: NA
j_gene: TRBJ1-6
v_gene: TRBV5-1
d_gene: NA
CDR3nt: TGCGCCAGCAGCTTAGCTCAGATAGCGGGATCACCCCTCCACTTT
CDR3aa: CASSLAQIAGSPLHF